This T cell receptor (beta chain) derives from a study of T cells expressing NK-cell markers. Study as a whole: Source material for TCR beta repertoires consisted of sorted CD3+CD56+NKG2C+, CD3+CD56+NKG2C- and CD3+CD56-NKG2C+ T cells.

What made the TCR beta cDNA was 5'RACE template switching with UMIs. No DNA is given; TCRdb re-called the 5' RACE reads and lists each CDR3 protein once. This table holds a few hundred thousand distinct CDR3 sequences. The germline gives CDR1 DFQATT, CDR2 SNEGSKA (reference sequence). The CDR3 covers 13 residues. The rearrangement links TRBV20-1 to TRBJ2-5; with no DNA, the TCRdb D assignment of TRBD2 cannot be verified. This receptor was identified in a man aged 18-75 years in good health. Specimen: blood T cells: a sorted CD56 or NKG2C T cell subset, CD4+ or CD8+ T cells, or bulk PBMC T cells (not recorded which). The CDR3 is CSNAGTSGETQYF.